This T cell receptor (beta chain) was profiled in a study of T cell repertoires in cytomegalovirus infection. The wider study: CMV infection plus the matching HLA type was flagged by public TCR beta signatures.

This clonotype was observed at least ten times. Its specificity is unknown. Findings and caveats of the study: CMV-specific TCR beta clonotypes restricted by HLA-C were the ones dominating the ex vivo response.

In TCRdb, the reads were re-called with MiXCR into one record per CDR3 protein. The sample lists 150,000 to 200,000 distinct CDR3 sequences, about 20% occurring once. This clonotype was obtained from a human donor in good health (CMV status not recorded). Some clones in this sample may be carry-over from other donors' samples. Material: PBMCs.

The CDR3 DNA follows: TGTGCCAGCAGCCCGTCCCCGGGGGGGTGGAACACCGGGGAGCTGTTTTTT. It specifies CASSPSPGGWNTGELFF. The chain joins TRBV7-6 to TRBJ2-2; 8 positions agree with TRBD2. The CDR3 consists of 17 residues. V was pared by 5 bases and J by 1 base, with 9 bases of the junction left unmatched. Germline V lookup: CDR1 SGHVS, CDR2 FNYEAQ. The full variable domain, completed using reference TRBV7-6 and TRBJ2-2, is GAGVSQSPRYKVTKRGQDVALRCDPISGHVSLYWYRQALGQGPEFLTYFNYEAQQDKSGLPNDRFSAERPEGSISTLTIQRTEQRDSAMYRCASSPSPGGWNTGELFFGEGSRLTVL.